These T cell receptor beta chains were read from a single sample in a study of blood T cell repertoires in COVID-19. TCRdb keeps only in-frame clones here, not all; method: immunoSEQ multiplex PCR. The sample carries about 76,000 clones, more than 75% recorded once. Input material: peripheral blood. Receptors were obtained from a human donor in a cohort sampled during active COVID-19. The CDR3 runs from the conserved cysteine through the conserved F or W.

>TRBV9|TRBJ2-3
CASSVVSGGASTDTQYF
>TRBV7-8|TRBJ1-5
CASSLGAGLQPQHF
>TRBV5-1|TRBJ1-3
CASSPSGSGNTIYF
>TRBV18|TRBJ1-4
CASSSSGQGDEKLFF
>TRBV28|TRBJ1-1
CASSFSGNTEAFF
>TRBV6-5|TRBJ1-1
CASTQFRGGGTEAFF
>TRBV12-5|TRBJ1-6
CASGLVPGGSPLHF
>TRBV7-9|TRBJ1-6
CASNRDSFNSPLHF
>TRBV4-1|TRBJ2-7
CASSPILSSENEQYF
>TRBV3-1/TRBV3-2|TRBJ1-2
CASSHGHWGYTF
>TRBV5-4|TRBJ2-1
CASHPIAGGPHEQFF
>TRBV7-2|TRBJ2-1
CASSETSGVDNEQFF
>TRBV5-5|TRBJ2-3
CASSRGTGASGTDTQYF
>TRBV7-8|TRBJ2-1
CASSWGLANEQFF
>TRBV7-3|TRBJ2-1
CASSSTGGPNEQFF
>TRBV18|TRBJ1-5
CASRGQGSNQPQHF
>TRBV2|TRBJ1-5
CASSESGWQPQHF
>TRBV6-6|TRBJ1-5
CASSYLWDRGNQPQHF
>TRBV18|TRBJ2-1
CASSPPSDIYNEQFF
>TRBV21-1|TRBJ2-1
CASSKLGGRNEQFF
>TRBV6-5|TRBJ2-7
CASSSGGQGNHEQYF
>TRBV6-6|TRBJ1-5
CASRSPGYSNQPQHF
>TRBV19|TRBJ1-6
CASHRRGSSYNSPLHF
>TRBV27|TRBJ1-5
CASSPKGVSNQPQHF
>TRBV7-8|TRBJ2-7
CASSPRALYEQYF
>TRBV5-1|TRBJ2-5
CASSALEKETQYF
>TRBV6-5|TRBJ1-1
CASSPRQGRTEAFF
>TRBV2|TRBJ1-2
CASSPGMNGYTF
>TRBV28|TRBJ2-3
CASSIGVGGDTQYF
>TRBV7-8|TRBJ2-3
CASSPKQDTQYF
>TRBV6-5|TRBJ1-5
CASRTAARQPQHF
>TRBV5-1|TRBJ2-2
CASSTQGADTGELFF
>TRBV11-1|TRBJ2-5
CASSLVGDRGDETQYF
>TRBV5-1|TRBJ1-3
CASSLGIGQLSGNTIYF
>TRBV28|TRBJ2-3
CASSPQGADTQYF
>TRBV24-1|TRBJ2-3
CATSVGSGSTDTQYF
>TRBV12-3/TRBV12-4|TRBJ2-2
CASSPGLGRLFF
>TRBV7-9|TRBJ1-2
CASSSTGDSGYGYTF
>TRBV6-5|TRBJ2-7
CASRWDLTEQYF
>TRBV5-6|TRBJ1-5
CASSRTGGGNQPQHF
>TRBV5-6|TRBJ1-1
CASSSQGGTEAFF
>TRBV4-1|TRBJ2-2
CASSQEGTAFAIGELFF
>TRBV12-2|TRBJ1-5
CASRHPGGTGGHQPQHF
>TRBV25-1|TRBJ1-1
CASSESTKVDSF
>TRBV7-3|TRBJ1-2
CASSPGQGDGYTF
>TRBV5-1|TRBJ2-7
CASSLDAGQAGEQYF
>TRBV7-9|TRBJ2-4
CASSPPLAKNIQYF
>TRBV6-6|TRBJ2-4
CASGQGQNIQYF
>TRBV5-5|TRBJ1-1
CASSLVGAMNTEAFF
>TRBV5-1|TRBJ1-6
CASSFTGAPRNSPLHF
>TRBV5-1|TRBJ1-4
CASSLGGQSNEKLFF
>TRBV25-1|TRBJ2-7
CASSETGYRIDEQYF
>TRBV6-5|TRBJ2-3
CASSYRRGTTDTQYF
>TRBV28|TRBJ1-2
CASSQPRQGLGGYTF
>TRBV21-1|TRBJ1-4
CASSKGAGEKLFF
>TRBV15|TRBJ1-3
CATSRDEGSYSGNTIYF
>TRBV19|TRBJ2-1
CASNSEAPYNEQFF